The subject of this entry is one TCR beta chain. The conserved phenylalanine or tryptophan normally closing the CDR3 is absent here, so this likely arose from a read error. Semi-nested PCR with Nested Universal Primer A followed constant-region reverse priming of full-length variable regions. TCRdb reprocessed the 5' RACE reads via MiXCR and lists one record per CDR3 protein. The top ten hold about 3% of the sample, which has 50,000 to 80,000 distinct CDR3 sequences, 20% to 25% seen once. This CDR3 spans 14 amino acids. Trimming shortened V by 0 bases and J by 4 bases, and 10 bases separated the two germline ends. Germline V gene sequence: CDR1 SGHRS, CDR2 YFSETQ. CD4+CD45RO+CD25- cells were isolated as memory CD4+ T cells.

Sequenced input: memory CD4+ T cells sorted from a lymph node. Sample subset: memory CD4+ T cells, CD4+CD45RO+CD25-. The chain uses TRBV5-1 and TRBJ2-5; D not resolved. This TCR was sampled from a female donor with breast cancer. CDR3 sequence: CASSLGQNRETQYC. The CDR3 bases are TGCGCCAGCAGCTTGGGGCAGAACAGAGAGACCCAGTACTGC.